These 10 T cell receptor beta chains originate from one sample sequenced in a study of T cells in Graves' hyperthyroidism and ophthalmopathy. Authors of the study amplified TCR beta CDR3 regions from RNA transcripts. TCR CDR3 underwent first-round RT-PCR with the HTBI primer set. TCRdb reprocessed the multiplex PCR reads with MiXCR, giving one entry per CDR3 protein. Of 350,000 to 450,000 distinct CDR3 sequences listed, around 14% are singletons. Sequencing was carried out using blood. The receptors here all came from a woman aged 60-75 years with Graves' hyperthyroidism.

The chain is built from TRBV7-9 and TRBJ2-1, with TRBD1 matching over 8 bases. The V and J ends lost 5 bases and 4 bases, in that order; junction bases with no gene match: 13. This CDR3 is 17 amino acids long. Germline V gene sequence: CDR1 SEHNR, CDR2 FQNEAQ (reference sequence). The CDR3 loop reads CASSAQRGQGLYNEQFF. The DNA for the CDR3 is TGTGCCAGCAGCGCCCAGCGCGGACAGGGACTTTACAATGAGCAGTTCTTC.

The chain uses TRBV7-9 and TRBJ2-1; 14 bases align to TRBD2. CDR3 length: 17 amino acids. Unmatched junction bases numbered 5, after V lost 6 bases and J lost 1 base. The V gene's germline CDR1 is SEHNR and CDR2 FQNEAQ (reference sequence). This CDR3 is CASRSRLAGGSYNEQFF. In DNA form, the CDR3 reads TGTGCCAGCAGGTCCCGACTAGCGGGAGGGTCCTACAATGAGCAGTTCTTC.

This clonotype turned up a few times. This sequence joins TRBV5-1 and TRBJ2-5, with D possibly called TRBD1 or TRBD2 (5 bases each). CDR1 SGHRS and CDR2 YFSETQ come from the germline V gene. Trimming took 5 bases from V and 4 from J, leaving 21 bases between them. The CDR3 loop spans 16 amino acids. The CDR3 nucleotides are TGCGCCAGCAGTCCGCCCACGGGAATAGGGACAGAGACCCAGTACTTC. Amino acids: CASSPPTGIGTETQYF.

This chain joins TRBV6-1 and TRBJ1-1, with D maybe TRBD1 (5 bases). Per germline, CDR1 MNHNS and CDR2 SASEGT. V lost 5 bases to trimming and J lost 7 bases, with 14 bases between them. The CDR3 is made up of 13 amino acids. CDR3 coding DNA: TGTGCCAGCAGTTATAGGGGCCGTAGTGAAGCTTTCTTT. Translated: CASSYRGRSEAFF.

V gene TRBV27 combines with J gene TRBJ2-5, with D perhaps given as TRBD1 or TRBD2 (5 bases each). The CDR3 contains 14 residues. The V gene's germline CDR1 is MNHEY and CDR2 SMNVEV (reference sequence). V lost 5 bases and J lost 5, with 15 bases in between. In nucleotides, the CDR3 is TGTGCCAGCAGTCCCTGGGGCAGGGACGAGACCCAGTACTTC. Protein sequence: CASSPWGRDETQYF.

This clonotype was recorded many times. The chain couples TRBV10-3 to TRBJ2-7, with D unresolved. Germline loops: CDR1 ENHRY, CDR2 SYGVKD. The V end lost 0 bases, the J end lost 5 bases, and 8 bases lay between the germline ends. This CDR3 is 13 amino acids long. CDR3 protein: CAISESNSNEQYF. Here the CDR3 DNA reads TGTGCCATCAGTGAGTCGAATTCCAACGAGCAGTACTTC.

This clonotype was detected ten times or more. The V call is TRBV20-1, the J call TRBJ2-1, with D possibly being TRBD1 (6 bases). Germline CDR1 DFQATT, CDR2 SNEGSKA (reference sequence). The CDR3 sequence is 14 residues long. The V gene lost 5 bases and the J gene lost 2 bases, with 13 bases spanning the gap. The CDR3 nucleotides are TGCAGTGCTGGACAGCCTAATACCTACAATGAGCAGTTCTTC. Protein: CSAGQPNTYNEQFF.

The chain carries TRBV6-1 and TRBJ2-1; 10 bases are a match to TRBD1. V shed 6 bases, J shed 3 bases, and the junction held 5 bases outside the gene matches. Germline V gene lookup returns CDR1 MNHNS and CDR2 SASEGT. This CDR3 comprises 15 residues. The CDR3 nucleotides read TGTGCCAGCAGAAGTGACAGGGGGCTCTACAATGAGCAGTTCTTC. This gives the protein CASRSDRGLYNEQFF.

This clonotype was observed many times. The V call is TRBV24-1, the J call TRBJ2-3; D possibly corresponds to TRBD1 (6 bases). CDR3 length: 18 residues. Germline-derived CDR1 and CDR2 are KGHDR and SFDVKD. Between the trimmed V and J ends, which lost 4 bases and 2 bases, there was a span of 21 bases. The CDR3 DNA follows: TGTGCCACCAGTGACACGAAAGGACAGCAGGCTGACACAGATACGCAGTATTTT. Translating it yields CATSDTKGQQADTDTQYF.

For this clonotype: A much larger clone lies a single base off, so this may be a read error. The chain couples TRBV3-1 to TRBJ1-6, with 8 positions matching TRBD1. Germline V gene sequence: CDR1 LGHDT, CDR2 YNNKEL (reference sequence). This CDR3 region has 13 residues. The CDR3 bases are TGTGCCTGCAGCCGAACAGGGGGGTCACCCCTCCACTTT. It specifies CACSRTGGSPLHF.